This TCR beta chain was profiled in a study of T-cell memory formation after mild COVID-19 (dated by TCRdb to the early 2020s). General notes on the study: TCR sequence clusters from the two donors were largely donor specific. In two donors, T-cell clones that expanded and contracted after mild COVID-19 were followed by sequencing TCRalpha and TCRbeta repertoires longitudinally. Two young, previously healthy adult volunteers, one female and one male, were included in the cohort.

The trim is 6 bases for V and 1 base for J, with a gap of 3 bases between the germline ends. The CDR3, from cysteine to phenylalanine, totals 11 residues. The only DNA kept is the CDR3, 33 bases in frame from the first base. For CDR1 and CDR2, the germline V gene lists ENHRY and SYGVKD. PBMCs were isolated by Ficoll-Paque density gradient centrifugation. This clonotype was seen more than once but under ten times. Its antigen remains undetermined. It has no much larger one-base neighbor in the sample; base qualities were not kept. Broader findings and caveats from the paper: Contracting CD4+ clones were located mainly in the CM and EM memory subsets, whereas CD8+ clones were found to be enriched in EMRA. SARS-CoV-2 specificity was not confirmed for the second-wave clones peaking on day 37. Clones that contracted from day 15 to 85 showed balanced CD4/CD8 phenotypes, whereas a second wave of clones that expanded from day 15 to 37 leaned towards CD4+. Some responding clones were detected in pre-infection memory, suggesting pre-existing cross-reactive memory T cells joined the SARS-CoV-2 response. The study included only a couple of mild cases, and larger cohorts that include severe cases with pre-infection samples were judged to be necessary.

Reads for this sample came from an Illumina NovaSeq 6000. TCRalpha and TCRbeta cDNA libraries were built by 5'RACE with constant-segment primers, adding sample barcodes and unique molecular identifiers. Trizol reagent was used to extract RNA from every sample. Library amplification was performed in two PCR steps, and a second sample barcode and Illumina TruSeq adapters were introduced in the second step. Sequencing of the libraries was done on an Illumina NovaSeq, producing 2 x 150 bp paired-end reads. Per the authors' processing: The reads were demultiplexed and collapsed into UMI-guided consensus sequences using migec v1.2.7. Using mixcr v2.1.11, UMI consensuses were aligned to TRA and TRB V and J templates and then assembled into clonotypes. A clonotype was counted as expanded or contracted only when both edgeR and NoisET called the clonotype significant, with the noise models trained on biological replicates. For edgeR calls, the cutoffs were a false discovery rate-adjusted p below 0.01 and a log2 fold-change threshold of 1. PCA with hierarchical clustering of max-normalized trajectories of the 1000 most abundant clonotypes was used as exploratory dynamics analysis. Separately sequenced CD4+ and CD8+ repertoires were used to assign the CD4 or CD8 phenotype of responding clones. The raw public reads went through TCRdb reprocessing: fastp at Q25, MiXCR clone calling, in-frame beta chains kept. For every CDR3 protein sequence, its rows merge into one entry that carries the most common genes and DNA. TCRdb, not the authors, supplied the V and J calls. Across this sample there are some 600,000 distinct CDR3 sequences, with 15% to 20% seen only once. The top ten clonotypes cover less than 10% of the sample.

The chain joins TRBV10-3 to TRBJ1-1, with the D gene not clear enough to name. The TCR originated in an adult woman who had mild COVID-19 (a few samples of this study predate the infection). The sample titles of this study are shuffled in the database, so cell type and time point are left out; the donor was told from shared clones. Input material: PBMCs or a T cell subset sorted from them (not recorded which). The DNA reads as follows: TGTGCCATCAGGGAGAACACTGAAGCTTTCTTT. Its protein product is CAIRENTEAFF.